A single T cell receptor (beta chain) is shown here with its context. How the authors handled the data: Counts of nucleated cells, estimated from reference gene primer amplification, were obtained. Libraries were prepared by immunoSEQ multiplex PCR; TCRdb keeps only in-frame clonotypes and omits some of them. That table supplies the V and J calls and clone size; D and trimming were determined from the DNA. Of tens of thousands of clones in the sample, over 85% are singletons; the top ten hold around 2.7%. This sample is drawn from a study of blood T cell repertoires in COVID-19. Looking at the study overall: Sites across the United States, Italy and Spain contributed samples from acute and convalescent COVID-19. Sample material is recorded as cDNA or gDNA derived from T cells, B-cell-depleted T cells, or PBMCs.

CDR3 length equals 17 residues. CDR1 and CDR2 from the germline V gene are MGHRA and YSYEKL. Trimming at V came to 4 bases and at J to 5 bases, leaving 10 bases not matched to a gene. Specimen: peripheral blood. The sequence was collected from a human donor in a cohort sampled during active COVID-19. The V call is TRBV4-1, the J call TRBJ2-1; TRBD2 aligns across 11 bases. The DNA of the CDR3 is TGCGCCAGCAGCCGAGAGGCGCGGGGACTAGCGGACAATGAGCAGTTCTTC. Translating gives CASSREARGLADNEQFF.